The rows below give T cell receptor beta chains drawn from one sample of a study of CD8 T cells in Susac syndrome. TCRdb passed the immunoSEQ multiplex PCR reads through MiXCR, listing each CDR3 protein once. Counted here are about 210,000 distinct CDR3 sequences, approximately 95% occurring once; the ten biggest clones make up less than 0.095%. The sample consisted of CD4+ T cells from PBMCs. These receptors were taken from a human donor with multiple sclerosis. The CDR3 runs from the conserved cysteine through the conserved F or W. Fields, in order: D gene, V gene, CDR3 length, clone size, J gene, CDR3 DNA, CDR3 protein. A D gene is named only where the DNA matches it firmly. Only some rows state a clone size, as once, few, many or a class for expanded clones.

d_gene: NA
v_gene: TRBV10-3
len: 12
abundance: NA
j_gene: TRBJ1-5
CDR3nt: TGTGCCATCAGTGAGTCTCCCCAGCCCCAGCATTTT
CDR3aa: CAISESPQPQHF

d_gene: TRBD2
v_gene: TRBV13
len: 18
abundance: NA
j_gene: TRBJ2-1
CDR3nt: TGTGCCAGCAGCTTACCCGCCCCCTGGAGCGGGAGTTACAATGAGCAGTTCTTC
CDR3aa: CASSLPAPWSGSYNEQFF

d_gene: NA
v_gene: TRBV20-1
len: 12
abundance: NA
j_gene: TRBJ2-7
CDR3nt: TGCAGTGCCCGGGACTCGACTTACGAGCAGTACTTC
CDR3aa: CSARDSTYEQYF

d_gene: TRBD1
v_gene: TRBV15
len: 17
abundance: once
j_gene: TRBJ2-4
CDR3nt: TGTGCCACCAGCAGAGTCGGGACAGCAATTACCAAAAACATTCAGTACTTC
CDR3aa: CATSRVGTAITKNIQYF

d_gene: NA
v_gene: TRBV29-1
len: 13
abundance: NA
j_gene: TRBJ1-6
CDR3nt: TGCAGCGCGGCAACAGATTATAATTCACCCCTCCACTTT
CDR3aa: CSAATDYNSPLHF

d_gene: TRBD1
v_gene: TRBV7-3
len: 14
abundance: NA
j_gene: TRBJ2-3
CDR3nt: TGTGCCAGCAGCCGCGGGACAGGGGGTGATACGCAGTATTTT
CDR3aa: CASSRGTGGDTQYF

d_gene: TRBD1
v_gene: TRBV5-1
len: 14
abundance: NA
j_gene: TRBJ2-7
CDR3nt: TGCGCCAGCAGTCCGGACAGGGGGGTCTACGAGCAGTACTTC
CDR3aa: CASSPDRGVYEQYF

d_gene: TRBD1
v_gene: TRBV5-1
len: 14
abundance: NA
j_gene: TRBJ2-7
CDR3nt: TGCGCCAGCAGCTTGGAAGGGACAGGCTACGAGCAGTACTTC
CDR3aa: CASSLEGTGYEQYF

d_gene: NA
v_gene: TRBV18
len: 13
abundance: few
j_gene: TRBJ2-7
CDR3nt: TGTGCCAGCTCACCGGGCCAGTCCTACGAGCAGTACTTC
CDR3aa: CASSPGQSYEQYF

d_gene: NA
v_gene: TRBV9
len: 15
abundance: NA
j_gene: TRBJ2-1
CDR3nt: TGTGCCAGCAGCGTAGCCCCAAACGCCTACAATGAGCAGTTCTTC
CDR3aa: CASSVAPNAYNEQFF

d_gene: TRBD1
v_gene: TRBV2
len: 15
abundance: NA
j_gene: TRBJ1-5
CDR3nt: TGTGCCAGCAGGGCCCGGGACAGTAGCAATCAGCCCCAGCATTTT
CDR3aa: CASRARDSSNQPQHF

d_gene: TRBD1
v_gene: TRBV5-1
len: 16
abundance: NA
j_gene: TRBJ2-3
CDR3nt: TGCGCCAGCAGCGAGGGACAGGGGATTGGCACAGATACGCAGTATTTT
CDR3aa: CASSEGQGIGTDTQYF

d_gene: TRBD2
v_gene: TRBV6-6
len: 15
abundance: NA
j_gene: TRBJ2-5
CDR3nt: TGTGCCAGCACCCTCACAGCTAGCGGGGGAGCGACCCAGTACTTC
CDR3aa: CASTLTASGGATQYF

d_gene: NA
v_gene: TRBV19
len: 12
abundance: NA
j_gene: TRBJ1-2
CDR3nt: TGTGCCAGTAGTGACGTGGTTGGTGGCTACACCTTC
CDR3aa: CASSDVVGGYTF

d_gene: NA
v_gene: TRBV5-6
len: 15
abundance: NA
j_gene: TRBJ2-1
CDR3nt: TGTGCCAGCAGCCGGAGGGGGGGTTCCCACAATGAGCAGTTCTTC
CDR3aa: CASSRRGGSHNEQFF

d_gene: NA
v_gene: TRBV12-3/TRBV12-4
len: 13
abundance: NA
j_gene: TRBJ2-5
CDR3nt: TGTGCCAGCAGTTCCCCTCCTCGAGGGACCCAGTACTTC
CDR3aa: CASSSPPRGTQYF

d_gene: TRBD1
v_gene: TRBV12-3/TRBV12-4
len: 15
abundance: NA
j_gene: TRBJ2-1
CDR3nt: TGTGCCAGCAGTTTCTCCGGGACAGGGAACAATGAGCAGTTCTTC
CDR3aa: CASSFSGTGNNEQFF

d_gene: TRBD1
v_gene: TRBV12-3/TRBV12-4
len: 13
abundance: NA
j_gene: TRBJ1-1
CDR3nt: TGTGCCAGCAACCCGGGACAGGGTCTTAAAGCTTTCTTT
CDR3aa: CASNPGQGLKAFF

d_gene: NA
v_gene: TRBV29-1
len: 12
abundance: NA
j_gene: TRBJ1-2
CDR3nt: TGCAGCGCCGATGGTGTGGCCTATGGCTACACCTTC
CDR3aa: CSADGVAYGYTF

d_gene: NA
v_gene: TRBV18
len: 17
abundance: NA
j_gene: TRBJ1-3
CDR3nt: TGTGCCAGCTCACCACTGGGCCAGCAGAGCTCTGGAAACACCATATATTTT
CDR3aa: CASSPLGQQSSGNTIYF

d_gene: TRBD2
v_gene: TRBV7-3
len: 15
abundance: NA
j_gene: TRBJ2-1
CDR3nt: TGTGCCAGCAGCTCTGTAGCGGGAGTCGGGAATGAGCAGTTCTTC
CDR3aa: CASSSVAGVGNEQFF

d_gene: NA
v_gene: TRBV19
len: 11
abundance: NA
j_gene: TRBJ2-7
CDR3nt: TGTGCCAGTAGTACCGGCTACGAGCAGTACTTC
CDR3aa: CASSTGYEQYF

d_gene: TRBD1
v_gene: TRBV5-1
len: 16
abundance: NA
j_gene: TRBJ2-2
CDR3nt: TGCGCCAGCAGCCCCGGACAGGGGACCGTCACCGGGGAGCTGTTTTTT
CDR3aa: CASSPGQGTVTGELFF

d_gene: NA
v_gene: TRBV12-3/TRBV12-4
len: 13
abundance: NA
j_gene: TRBJ1-1
CDR3nt: TGTGCCAGCGGGGGGAGCAAGAACACTGAAGCTTTCTTT
CDR3aa: CASGGSKNTEAFF

d_gene: TRBD2
v_gene: TRBV5-4
len: 16
abundance: NA
j_gene: TRBJ2-1
CDR3nt: TGTGCCAGCAGCTTGGCCGGTAGCGGGCTCTACAATGAGCAGTTCTTC
CDR3aa: CASSLAGSGLYNEQFF

d_gene: NA
v_gene: TRBV4-2
len: 17
abundance: NA
j_gene: TRBJ1-5
CDR3nt: TGTGCCAGCAGCCAAGAGGACAACGCGAAAAGCAATCAGCCCCAGCATTTT
CDR3aa: CASSQEDNAKSNQPQHF

d_gene: NA
v_gene: TRBV29-1
len: 13
abundance: once
j_gene: TRBJ1-1
CDR3nt: TGCAGCGTTGGTGGGGCCCTTTTATCGGAAGCTTTCTTT
CDR3aa: CSVGGALLSEAFF

d_gene: TRBD2
v_gene: TRBV20-1
len: 15
abundance: once
j_gene: TRBJ2-5
CDR3nt: TGCAGTGCTAGATGGCTAGCGGGAGCCGAGGAGACCCAGTACTTC
CDR3aa: CSARWLAGAEETQYF

d_gene: NA
v_gene: TRBV4-1
len: 14
abundance: NA
j_gene: TRBJ2-7
CDR3nt: TGCGCCAGCAGCCAAGATCTTACTAGAAGAGAGCAGTACTTC
CDR3aa: CASSQDLTRREQYF

d_gene: TRBD2
v_gene: TRBV20-1
len: 15
abundance: NA
j_gene: TRBJ2-7
CDR3nt: TGCAGTGCTGCTAATGTTCGGGGAGGGCTGGAGGAGCAGTACTTC
CDR3aa: CSAANVRGGLEEQYF

d_gene: TRBD2
v_gene: TRBV20-1
len: 13
abundance: NA
j_gene: TRBJ2-1
CDR3nt: TGCAGTGCCATAGCGGGGGGGCTGTGGGAGCAGTTCTTC
CDR3aa: CSAIAGGLWEQFF

d_gene: NA
v_gene: TRBV5-1
len: 15
abundance: NA
j_gene: TRBJ2-3
CDR3nt: TGCGCCAGCAGCTCAGGGACTTCGCCCACACCTACGCAGTATTTT
CDR3aa: CASSSGTSPTPTQYF

d_gene: NA
v_gene: TRBV12-3/TRBV12-4
len: 17
abundance: NA
j_gene: TRBJ2-3
CDR3nt: TGTGCCAGCAGTTCCGGGCTGGGGGCGGCTAGCACAGATACGCAGTATTTT
CDR3aa: CASSSGLGAASTDTQYF

d_gene: NA
v_gene: TRBV5-1
len: 14
abundance: NA
j_gene: TRBJ1-1
CDR3nt: TGCGCCAGCAGGCTGAACGCTCAGAACACTGAAGCTTTCTTT
CDR3aa: CASRLNAQNTEAFF

d_gene: TRBD1
v_gene: TRBV7-6
len: 15
abundance: NA
j_gene: TRBJ1-1
CDR3nt: TGTGCCAGCAGCCCGCACAGGGGGCTGAACACTGAAGCTTTCTTT
CDR3aa: CASSPHRGLNTEAFF

d_gene: NA
v_gene: TRBV7-3
len: 13
abundance: NA
j_gene: TRBJ2-2
CDR3nt: TGTGCCAGCAGCAAGCAACAAACCGGGGAGCTGTTTTTT
CDR3aa: CASSKQQTGELFF

d_gene: NA
v_gene: TRBV23-1
len: 14
abundance: NA
j_gene: TRBJ2-5
CDR3nt: TGCGCCAGCAGTCAGAGCGCCACCCAAGAGACCCAGTACTTC
CDR3aa: CASSQSATQETQYF

d_gene: NA
v_gene: TRBV9
len: 15
abundance: NA
j_gene: TRBJ2-7
CDR3nt: TGTGCCAGCAGCGCCCAAACGGGGCGGTTCTACGAGCAGTACTTC
CDR3aa: CASSAQTGRFYEQYF

d_gene: NA
v_gene: TRBV20-1
len: 15
abundance: NA
j_gene: TRBJ2-3
CDR3nt: TGCAGTGCGGACAACGAGCTGGTGGGCACAGATACGCAGTATTTT
CDR3aa: CSADNELVGTDTQYF

d_gene: TRBD1
v_gene: TRBV9
len: 16
abundance: NA
j_gene: TRBJ2-5
CDR3nt: TGTGCCAGCAGCGCCTCGGGACAGAGGGCACAAGAGACCCAGTACTTC
CDR3aa: CASSASGQRAQETQYF

d_gene: TRBD1
v_gene: TRBV7-8
len: 15
abundance: NA
j_gene: TRBJ2-1
CDR3nt: TGTGCCAGCAGCTTCCGCGACAGGGGGAACAATGAGCAGTTCTTC
CDR3aa: CASSFRDRGNNEQFF

d_gene: NA
v_gene: TRBV29-1
len: 13
abundance: NA
j_gene: TRBJ2-2
CDR3nt: TGCAGCGTTGATTTTGGGCGGACCGGGGAGCTGTTTTTT
CDR3aa: CSVDFGRTGELFF

d_gene: TRBD2
v_gene: TRBV29-1
len: 18
abundance: NA
j_gene: TRBJ2-1
CDR3nt: TGCAGCGTTGGGGCGGGACTAGCGGGAGGGTACCCCTACAATGAGCAGTTCTTC
CDR3aa: CSVGAGLAGGYPYNEQFF

d_gene: NA
v_gene: TRBV15
len: 15
abundance: NA
j_gene: TRBJ2-7
CDR3nt: TGTGCCACCAGCAGAGACCGAGGACAGTCCTACGAGCAGTACTTC
CDR3aa: CATSRDRGQSYEQYF

d_gene: NA
v_gene: TRBV15
len: 13
abundance: once
j_gene: TRBJ1-2
CDR3nt: TGTGCCACCAGCCGCGGCCGGACAGTTGGCTACACCTTC
CDR3aa: CATSRGRTVGYTF

d_gene: NA
v_gene: TRBV28
len: 12
abundance: few
j_gene: TRBJ1-2
CDR3nt: TGTGCCAGCAGTTTAAACAGCTATGGCTACACCTTC
CDR3aa: CASSLNSYGYTF

d_gene: TRBD2
v_gene: TRBV20-1
len: 13
abundance: NA
j_gene: TRBJ2-1
CDR3nt: TGCAGTGCGTCGGATGGGAGGGGCAATGAGCAGTTCTTC
CDR3aa: CSASDGRGNEQFF

d_gene: TRBD2
v_gene: TRBV18
len: 15
abundance: NA
j_gene: TRBJ2-7
CDR3nt: TGTGCCAGCTCACCGGCAGCGGGAGTCGTCTACGAGCAGTACTTC
CDR3aa: CASSPAAGVVYEQYF

d_gene: NA
v_gene: TRBV9
len: 15
abundance: NA
j_gene: TRBJ2-1
CDR3nt: TGTGCCAGCAGCGTAGCGGAGAACTCCTACAATGAGCAGTTCTTC
CDR3aa: CASSVAENSYNEQFF

d_gene: NA
v_gene: TRBV7-3
len: 15
abundance: once
j_gene: TRBJ2-5
CDR3nt: TGTGCCAGCAGCTTATCCTCAGCGCAACAAGAGACCCAGTACTTC
CDR3aa: CASSLSSAQQETQYF

d_gene: NA
v_gene: TRBV7-8
len: 13
abundance: once
j_gene: TRBJ1-2
CDR3nt: TGTGCCAGCAGCTTTCAGGGCGGGGATGGCTACACCTTC
CDR3aa: CASSFQGGDGYTF

d_gene: TRBD1
v_gene: TRBV10-2
len: 12
abundance: NA
j_gene: TRBJ1-2
CDR3nt: TGCGCCAGCGGACAGGCTGCCTATGGCTACACCTTC
CDR3aa: CASGQAAYGYTF

d_gene: NA
v_gene: TRBV28
len: 16
abundance: NA
j_gene: TRBJ2-5
CDR3nt: TGTGCCAGCACCCTCAACCTTGGCCGGGGACAAGAGACCCAGTACTTC
CDR3aa: CASTLNLGRGQETQYF

d_gene: TRBD1
v_gene: TRBV7-6
len: 14
abundance: NA
j_gene: TRBJ2-7
CDR3nt: TGTGCCAGCAGCTTATCGACAGGGCCCTACGAGCAGTACTTC
CDR3aa: CASSLSTGPYEQYF

d_gene: NA
v_gene: TRBV5-4
len: 13
abundance: NA
j_gene: TRBJ1-2
CDR3nt: TGTGCCAGCATTTCCCGGGGGGGAGGTGGCTACACCTTC
CDR3aa: CASISRGGGGYTF

d_gene: NA
v_gene: TRBV7-9
len: 14
abundance: NA
j_gene: TRBJ2-7
CDR3nt: TGTGCCAGCAGCCTAGTTTCCGTTCTTGGCGAGCAGTACTTC
CDR3aa: CASSLVSVLGEQYF

d_gene: NA
v_gene: TRBV29-1
len: 12
abundance: NA
j_gene: TRBJ2-1
CDR3nt: TGCAGCGTTGAAACAGTCGGAGGTGAGCAGTTCTTC
CDR3aa: CSVETVGGEQFF

d_gene: NA
v_gene: TRBV5-1
len: 14
abundance: NA
j_gene: TRBJ2-5
CDR3nt: TGCGCCAGCAGCTTGTGGGGTAGGGACGAGACCCAGTACTTC
CDR3aa: CASSLWGRDETQYF

d_gene: TRBD1
v_gene: TRBV13
len: 15
abundance: NA
j_gene: TRBJ1-2
CDR3nt: TGTGCCAGCAGCTCGCGGAGAGGGGGCTTCTATGGCTACACCTTC
CDR3aa: CASSSRRGGFYGYTF